This note documents a single T cell receptor (beta chain) sequence. This sample was included in a study of OX40 agonist ivuxolimab in advanced cancers. Study information: While on treatment, patients had intravenous ivuxolimab at 0.01 to 10 mg/kg every 2 weeks.

TCRdb's table, derived via immunoSEQ multiplex PCR, lists solely in-frame clones and lacks some. This repertoire shows 70,000 or so clones, around 90% found once; its top ten account for roughly a tenth. Trimming stripped 5 bases from V and 1 base from J, with 12 bases between. CDR3 size: 14 residues. Germline V gene sequence: CDR1 MGHRA, CDR2 YSYEKL. The genes are TRBV4-1 and TRBJ2-7, with TRBD1 as a possible D gene (5 bases). This sequence originates from an adult with an advanced solid tumor such as melanoma, head and neck, liver or kidney cancer. The specimen comprised CD4+ or CD8+ T cells sorted from blood, sampled in a trial of the OX40 agonist ivuxolimab. CDR3 sequence (DNA): TGCGCCAGCAGCTCACAGGACGGGTCCTACGAGCAGTACTTC. Residues: CASSSQDGSYEQYF.